This entry lists 11 T cell receptor beta chains sequenced from one sample in a study of cytomegalovirus exposure and HLA in healthy donors. In the PCR, 60 Vbeta and 13 Jbeta primers were used. Libraries were prepared by immunoSEQ multiplex PCR; TCRdb keeps only in-frame clonotypes and omits some of them. This table holds roughly 120,000 clones, around 69% found once. The specimen was PBMCs. Receptors originate from a man in his fifties in good health and CMV-seropositive.

V usage is TRBV14 and J usage is TRBJ2-3; a weak D match, TRBD2 (5 bases). The ends were cut back, 1 base at V and 4 bases at J, with 12 bases in the middle. The CDR3 consists of 15 residues. Germline V lookup: CDR1 SGHDN, CDR2 FVKESK. The CDR3 loop is CASSQVAGVSDTQYF. Here the CDR3 DNA reads TGTGCCAGCAGCCAAGTGGCCGGGGTCTCAGATACGCAGTATTTT. The variable domain in full, with the rest retrieved from reference TRBV14 and TRBJ2-3, is EAGVTQFPSHSVIEKGQTVTLRCDPISGHDNLYWYRRVMGKEIKFLLHFVKESKQDESGMPNNRFLAERTGGTYSTLKVQPAELEDSGVYFCASSQVAGVSDTQYFGPGTRLTVL.

V usage is TRBV6-5 and J usage is TRBJ2-2, with D hard to call. The CDR3 consists of 14 residues. CDR1 MNHEY and CDR2 SVGAGI come from the germline V gene. Between the trimmed V and J ends, which lost 3 bases and 1 base, there was a span of 6 bases. CDR3 DNA: TGTGCCAGCAGTTATTCAGGGAACACCGGGGAGCTGTTTTTT. Translation: CASSYSGNTGELFF.

The chain couples TRBV11-3 to TRBJ1-4; 7 positions agree with TRBD1. This CDR3 is 14 amino acids long. Looked up from germline, CDR1 is SGHNT and CDR2 is YENEEA. J was trimmed by 4 bases and V by 1 base; bases with no gene match: 0. The chain's CDR3 is CASSLGTGNEKLFF. CDR3 DNA: TGTGCCAGCAGCTTAGGGACAGGTAATGAAAAACTGTTTTTT. Using reference TRBV11-3 and TRBJ1-4 for the parts outside the CDR3, the full variable domain is EAGVVQSPRYKIIEKKQPVAFWCNPISGHNTLYWYLQNLGQGPELLIRYENEEAVDDSQLPKDRFSAERLKGVDSTLKIQPAELGDSAVYLCASSLGTGNEKLFFGSGTQLSVL.

The chain has TRBV28 and TRBJ2-2, with a tentative D call TRBD1 (6 bases). Germline CDR1 MDHEN, CDR2 SYDVKM. Trimming removed 2 bases at V and 5 bases at J, with 18 bases between. The CDR3 runs to 17 residues. In DNA form, the CDR3 reads TGTGCCAGCAGTTTAAGGAACGAGGCTCAGGGGACCGGGGAGCTGTTTTTT. Protein sequence: CASSLRNEAQGTGELFF.

This rearrangement joins TRBV2 to TRBJ2-5; 14 bases are shared with TRBD2. The CDR3 has 16 residues. Germline CDR1 SNHLY, CDR2 FYNNEI. Trimming at V came to 2 bases and at J to 3 bases, leaving 2 bases not matched to a gene. In DNA, the CDR3 is TGTGCCAGCAGTGAACCGGGACTAGCGGGAGAAGAGACCCAGTACTTC. This translates into CASSEPGLAGEETQYF.

The chain joins TRBV18 to TRBJ2-7; 7 bases are shared with TRBD1. Trimming removed 4 bases from V and 2 bases from J; junction bases left unmatched: 5. The CDR3 loop spans 14 amino acids. The germline gives CDR1 KGHSH, CDR2 LQKENI. The CDR3 nucleotides are TGTGCCAGCTCACAACAGGGGAGTCCCTACGAGCAGTACTTC. This encodes CASSQQGSPYEQYF.

J is TRBJ1-6 and V is TRBV7-9; D is undetermined. Germline V gene lookup returns CDR1 SEHNR and CDR2 FQNEAQ (reference sequence). V was cut by 4 bases and J by 9 bases, with 16 bases left in between. This CDR3 comprises 15 residues. CDR3 DNA: TGTGCCAGCAGCTCCCCAACACCCCTCCGTTCACCCCTCCACTTT. Amino acid sequence: CASSSPTPLRSPLHF.

The V and J genes are TRBV28 and TRBJ1-5, with 9 bases lining up with TRBD1. This CDR3 contains 14 residues. The junction had 6 bases not matched to a gene; V was cut back by 5 bases and J by 7 bases. Germline V gene lookup returns CDR1 MDHEN and CDR2 SYDVKM. The CDR3 here is CASSPQTGGQPQHF. As DNA, the CDR3 is TGTGCCAGCAGTCCCCAAACAGGGGGCCAGCCCCAGCATTTT.

The chain employs TRBV5-1 and TRBJ2-2; D is ambiguous. The germline V gene encodes CDR1 SGHRS and CDR2 YFSETQ. Deletions cut 0 bases from V and 2 bases from J, with 5 bases between. CDR3 size: 14 residues. The CDR3 DNA sequence: TGCGCCAGCAGCTTGGAAACAAACACCGGGGAGCTGTTTTTT. Protein: CASSLETNTGELFF.

CDR3 residues: CASSYQGVSNQPQHF. In DNA, the CDR3 is TGTGCCAGTAGTTACCAAGGGGTTAGCAATCAGCCCCAGCATTTT. The chain recombines TRBV19 with TRBJ1-5; tentative D call: TRBD1 (5 bases). Looked up from germline, CDR1 is LNHDA and CDR2 is SQIVND (reference sequence). The CDR3 is made up of 15 amino acids. Trimming removed 5 bases from V and 0 bases from J, with 11 bases in between.

With regard to this clone: Sequence at one end of the junction differs from germline and may be a read error. The chain has TRBV7-9 and TRBJ2-5; D unresolved. Germline V gene data show CDR1 as SEHNR and CDR2 as FQNEAQ (reference sequence). This CDR3 spans 13 amino acids. CDR3 protein: CSSSLGSGETQYF. The DNA of the CDR3 is TGTTCCAGCAGCTTAGGGTCCGGAGAGACCCAGTACTTC.